This T cell receptor beta chain stems from a study of T cell responses to AZD1222 COVID-19 vaccine. A note on this clone: Its antigen remains unidentified.

Libraries were prepared by immunoSEQ multiplex PCR; TCRdb keeps only in-frame clonotypes and omits some of them. The sample contains approximately 150,000 clones, approximately 90% of which appear only once. Overall study findings and caveats: Seropositive AZD1222 recipients at baseline numbered only 6 or 7. Clonal diversity was possibly underestimated, and the donors were mostly white British, with more females.

The V gene's germline CDR1 is LGHNT and CDR2 FRNRAP. The CDR3 totals 11 residues. V was cut by 1 base and J by 12 bases, with 6 bases left in between. The chain links TRBV12-5 to TRBJ2-2; the D is unclear. The sample in question was peripheral blood, obtained 28 days after the second AZD1222 dose. This TCR was recovered from an adult who received the AZD1222 COVID-19 vaccine. This chain's CDR3 is CASGLERKLFF. Written as DNA, the CDR3 is TGTGCTAGTGGTTTGGAACGAAAGCTGTTTTTT.